This T cell receptor beta chain emerged from a study of T-cell reconstitution after alpha-beta-depleted transplantation in children. Using unique molecular identifiers, the investigators prepared the TCRbeta library. Via MiXCR, TCRdb re-called the PCR reads, giving one row per CDR3 protein. The sample records around 400,000 distinct CDR3 sequences, 11% being singletons. In this sample, this clonotype turned up a few times. The V and J ends lost 0 bases and 2 bases, in that order; junction bases with no gene match: 5. Per germline, CDR1 SGHRS and CDR2 YFSETQ. The CDR3 covers 17 residues. This rearrangement joins TRBV5-1 to TRBJ2-3, with 11 nucleotides matching TRBD2. The material was PBMCs from the stem cell graft donor, obtained from the stem cell graft. This TCR was recovered from a human donor who donated a stem cell graft to a child with acute myeloid leukemia. The CDR3 nucleotides read TGCGCCAGCAGCTTGGCTACGGGACTAGCGGCCACAGATACGCAGTATTTT. Translating it yields CASSLATGLAATDTQYF.